This T cell receptor (beta chain) was obtained from a study of blood T cell repertoires in COVID-19. Overall study context: Collection of acute and convalescent COVID-19 samples took place in the United States, Italy and Spain. The analysed material was cDNA or gDNA that came from T cells, B-cell-depleted T cells, or PBMCs.

In the original analysis: Amplification with reference gene primers provided the estimates of nucleated cell counts. TCRdb keeps only in-frame clones here, not all; method: immunoSEQ multiplex PCR. V and J calls and clone size are as listed in that table; D and trimming were resolved from the DNA. The data show approximately 350,000 clones, about 90% seen once. While infection was still active, Seattle patients were enrolled and then followed longitudinally. The germline CDR1 and CDR2 sequences are ENHRY and SYGVKD. The length of the CDR3 is 14 residues. The V gene lost 0 bases and the J gene lost 4 bases, with 10 bases spanning the gap.

V and J are TRBV10-3 and TRBJ2-7, with D perhaps TRBD1 (6 bases). Sequenced input: peripheral blood. This TCR came from an older woman with COVID-19, enrolled during active disease. The CDR3 is CAISESQGSYEQYF. CDR3 sequence (DNA): TGTGCCATCAGTGAGTCGCAGGGGTCGTACGAGCAGTACTTC.